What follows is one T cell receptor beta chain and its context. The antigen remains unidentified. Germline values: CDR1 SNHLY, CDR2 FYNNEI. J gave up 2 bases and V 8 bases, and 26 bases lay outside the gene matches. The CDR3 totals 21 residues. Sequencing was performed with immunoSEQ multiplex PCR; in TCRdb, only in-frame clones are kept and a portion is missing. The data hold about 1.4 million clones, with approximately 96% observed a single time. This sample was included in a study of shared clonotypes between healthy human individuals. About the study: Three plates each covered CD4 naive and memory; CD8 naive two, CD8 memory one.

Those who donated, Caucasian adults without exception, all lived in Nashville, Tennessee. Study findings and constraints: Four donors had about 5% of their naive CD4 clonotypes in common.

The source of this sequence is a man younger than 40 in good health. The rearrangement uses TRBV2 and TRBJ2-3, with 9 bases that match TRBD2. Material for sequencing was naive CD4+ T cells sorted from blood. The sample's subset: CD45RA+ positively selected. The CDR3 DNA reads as TGTGCCAGCCAAAGAGACCCCGGAACTAGCGGGCAGGGGGGTCACACAGATACGCAGTATTTT. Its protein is CASQRDPGTSGQGGHTDTQYF.